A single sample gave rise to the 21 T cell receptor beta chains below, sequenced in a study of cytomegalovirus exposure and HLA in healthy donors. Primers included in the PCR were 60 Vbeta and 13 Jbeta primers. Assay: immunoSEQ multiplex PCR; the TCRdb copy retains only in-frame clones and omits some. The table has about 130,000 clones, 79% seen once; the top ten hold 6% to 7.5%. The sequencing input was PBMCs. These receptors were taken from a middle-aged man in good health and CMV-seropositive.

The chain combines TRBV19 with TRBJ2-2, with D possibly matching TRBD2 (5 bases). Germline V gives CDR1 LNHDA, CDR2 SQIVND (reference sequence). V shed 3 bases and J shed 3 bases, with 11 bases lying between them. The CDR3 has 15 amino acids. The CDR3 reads CASSIVLRDTGELFF. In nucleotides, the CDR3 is TGTGCCAGTAGTATTGTCCTGAGGGACACCGGGGAGCTGTTTTTT.

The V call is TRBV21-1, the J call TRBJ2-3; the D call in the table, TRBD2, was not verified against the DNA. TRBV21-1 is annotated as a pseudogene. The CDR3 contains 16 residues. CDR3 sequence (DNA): TGTGCCAGCAGCCTAAACCGGGAGGGCCCCACAGATACGCAGTATTTT. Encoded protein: CASSLNREGPTDTQYF.

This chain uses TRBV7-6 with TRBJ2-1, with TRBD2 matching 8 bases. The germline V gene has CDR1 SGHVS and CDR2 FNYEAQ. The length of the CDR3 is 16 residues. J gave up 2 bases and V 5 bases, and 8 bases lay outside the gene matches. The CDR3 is CASSPGGGRPYNEQFF. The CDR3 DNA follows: TGTGCCAGCAGCCCGGGGGGCGGGAGGCCCTACAATGAGCAGTTCTTC.

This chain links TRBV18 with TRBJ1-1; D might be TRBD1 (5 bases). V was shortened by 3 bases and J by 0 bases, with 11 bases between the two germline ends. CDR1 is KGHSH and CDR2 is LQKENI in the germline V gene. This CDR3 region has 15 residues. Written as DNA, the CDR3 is TGTGCCAGCTCACCGAGCCAGGGCTTGAACACTGAAGCTTTCTTT. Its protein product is CASSPSQGLNTEAFF.

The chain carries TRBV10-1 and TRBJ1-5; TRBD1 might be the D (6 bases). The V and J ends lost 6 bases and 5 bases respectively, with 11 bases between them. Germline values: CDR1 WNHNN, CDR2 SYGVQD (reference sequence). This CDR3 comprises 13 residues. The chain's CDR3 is CASSVAGDQPQHF. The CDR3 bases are TGCGCCAGCAGCGTGGCAGGGGATCAGCCCCAGCATTTT.

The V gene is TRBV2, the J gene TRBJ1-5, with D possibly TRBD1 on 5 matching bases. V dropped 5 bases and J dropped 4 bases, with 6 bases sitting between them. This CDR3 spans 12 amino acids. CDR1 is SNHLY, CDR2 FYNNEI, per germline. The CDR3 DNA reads TGTGCCAGCAGTTCAGGGAATCAGCCCCAGCATTTT. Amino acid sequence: CASSSGNQPQHF.

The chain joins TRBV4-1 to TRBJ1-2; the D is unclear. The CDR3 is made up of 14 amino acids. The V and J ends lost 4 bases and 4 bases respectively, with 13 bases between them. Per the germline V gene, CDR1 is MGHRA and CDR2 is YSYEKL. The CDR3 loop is CASSPQTDTYGYTF. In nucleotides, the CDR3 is TGCGCCAGCAGCCCACAGACCGACACCTATGGCTACACCTTC.

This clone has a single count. The CDR3 spells CASSSTTGGDTQYF. DNA for the CDR3: TGTGCCAGCAGCTCGACAACCGGGGGAGATACGCAGTATTTT. The genes are TRBV5-4 and TRBJ2-3; D possibly corresponds to TRBD2 (6 bases). The V end lost 3 bases, the J end lost 5 bases, and 13 bases lay between the germline ends. Germline V lookup: CDR1 SGHNT, CDR2 YYREEE (reference sequence). CDR3 length equals 14 residues.

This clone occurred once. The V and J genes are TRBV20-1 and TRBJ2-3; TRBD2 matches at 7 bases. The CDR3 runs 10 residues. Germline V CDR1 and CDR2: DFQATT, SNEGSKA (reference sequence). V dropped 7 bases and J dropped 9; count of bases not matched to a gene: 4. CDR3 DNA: TGCAGTGTCTTGGGGGGGACGCAGTATTTT. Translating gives CSVLGGTQYF.

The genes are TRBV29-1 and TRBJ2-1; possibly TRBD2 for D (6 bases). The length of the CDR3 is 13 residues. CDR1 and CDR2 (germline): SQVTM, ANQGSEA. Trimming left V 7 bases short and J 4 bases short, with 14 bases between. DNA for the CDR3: TGCAGCGCAGGGACTGTCTCATACAATGAGCAGTTCTTC. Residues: CSAGTVSYNEQFF.

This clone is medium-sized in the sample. CDR3 loop: CASSLTGNNSPLHF. The CDR3 DNA reads TGTGCCAGCAGCTTGACGGGGAATAATTCACCCCTCCACTTT. V gene TRBV11-2 combines with J gene TRBJ1-6; D gene uncertain. Germline V gene lookup returns CDR1 SGHAT and CDR2 FQNNGV. This CDR3 region has 14 residues. V shed 3 bases and J shed 5 bases, with 8 bases lying between them.

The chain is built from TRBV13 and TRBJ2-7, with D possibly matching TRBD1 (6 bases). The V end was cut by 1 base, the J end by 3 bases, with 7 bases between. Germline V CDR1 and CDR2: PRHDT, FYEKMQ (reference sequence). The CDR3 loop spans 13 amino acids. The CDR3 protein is CASSLDRDYEQYF. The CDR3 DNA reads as TGTGCCAGCAGCTTAGACAGGGACTACGAGCAGTACTTC.

The CDR3 DNA reads TGTGCCAGCAGCTTGTTAACAGCTAACACCGGGGAGCTGTTTTTT. It translates to CASSLLTANTGELFF. This chain connects TRBV5-4 to TRBJ2-2; unclear D gene. The CDR3 totals 15 residues. V shed 1 base and J shed 2 bases, with 9 bases lying between them. Germline lookup yields CDR1 SGHNT and CDR2 YYREEE (reference sequence). Combining the CDR3 with reference TRBV5-4 and TRBJ2-2 gives the whole variable domain ETGVTQSPTHLIKTRGQQVTLRCSSQSGHNTVSWYQQALGQGPQFIFQYYREEENGRGNFPPRFSGLQFPNYSSELNVNALELDDSALYLCASSLLTANTGELFFGEGSRLTVL.

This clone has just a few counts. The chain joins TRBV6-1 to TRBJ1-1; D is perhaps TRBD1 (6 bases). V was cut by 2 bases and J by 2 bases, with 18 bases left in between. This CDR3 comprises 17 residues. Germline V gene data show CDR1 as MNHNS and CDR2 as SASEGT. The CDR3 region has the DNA TGTGCCAGCAGTGAACTAGGGGCAGGGGACCAAAACACTGAAGCTTTCTTT. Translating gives CASSELGAGDQNTEAFF.

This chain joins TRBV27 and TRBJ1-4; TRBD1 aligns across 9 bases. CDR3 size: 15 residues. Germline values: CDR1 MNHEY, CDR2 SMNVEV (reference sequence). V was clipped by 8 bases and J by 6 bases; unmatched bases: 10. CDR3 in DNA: TGTGCCAGCCGATATCCCGGGGACAGGGATGAAAAACTGTTTTTT. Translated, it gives CASRYPGDRDEKLFF.

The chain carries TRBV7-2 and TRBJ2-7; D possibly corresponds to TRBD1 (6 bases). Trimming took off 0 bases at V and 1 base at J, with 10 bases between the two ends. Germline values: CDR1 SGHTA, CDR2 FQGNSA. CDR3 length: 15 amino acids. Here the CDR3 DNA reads TGTGCCAGCAGCTTAGCGTGGGGGCTGTCCTACGAGCAGTACTTC. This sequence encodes CASSLAWGLSYEQYF.

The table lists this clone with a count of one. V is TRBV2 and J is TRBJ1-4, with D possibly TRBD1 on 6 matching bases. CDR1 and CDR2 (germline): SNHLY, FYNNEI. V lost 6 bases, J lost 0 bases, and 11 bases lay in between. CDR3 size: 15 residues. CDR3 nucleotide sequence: TGTGCCAGCAGGGGCGGACAGTCAACTAATGAAAAACTGTTTTTT. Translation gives CASRGGQSTNEKLFF.

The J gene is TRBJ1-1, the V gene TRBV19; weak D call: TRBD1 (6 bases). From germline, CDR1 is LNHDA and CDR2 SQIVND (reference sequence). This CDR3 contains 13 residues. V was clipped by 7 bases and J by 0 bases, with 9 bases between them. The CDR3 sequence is CASTQGMNTEAFF. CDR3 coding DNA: TGTGCCAGTACTCAGGGGATGAACACTGAAGCTTTCTTT.

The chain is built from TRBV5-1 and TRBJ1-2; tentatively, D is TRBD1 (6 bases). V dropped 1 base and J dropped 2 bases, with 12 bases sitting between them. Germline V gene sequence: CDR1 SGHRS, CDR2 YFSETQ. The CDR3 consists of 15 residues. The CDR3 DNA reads TGCGCCAGCAGCTTGAGGCAGGGGCCCAACTATGGCTACACCTTC. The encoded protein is CASSLRQGPNYGYTF.

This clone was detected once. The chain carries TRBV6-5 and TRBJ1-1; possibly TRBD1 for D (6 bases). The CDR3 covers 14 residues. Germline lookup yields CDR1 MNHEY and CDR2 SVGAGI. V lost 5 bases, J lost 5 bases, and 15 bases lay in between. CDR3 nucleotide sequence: TGTGCCAGCAGTGAAACCAGGGGTATTACTGAAGCTTTCTTT. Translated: CASSETRGITEAFF.

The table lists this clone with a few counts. CDR3 in amino acids: CASRGTANPYNEQFF. The CDR3 nucleotides read TGTGCCAGCAGGGGGACAGCGAACCCCTACAATGAGCAGTTCTTC. This chain joins TRBV2 and TRBJ2-1; 7 nucleotides agree with TRBD1. CDR3 length: 15 amino acids. The V gene end was trimmed by 6 bases and the J gene end by 2 bases; junction bases not matched to a gene: 7. From germline, CDR1 is SNHLY and CDR2 FYNNEI. Complete variable domain (other parts from reference TRBV2 and TRBJ2-1): EPEVTQTPSHQVTQMGQEVILRCVPISNHLYFYWYRQILGQKVEFLVSFYNNEISEKSEIFDDQFSVERPDGSNFTLKIRSTKLEDSAMYFCASRGTANPYNEQFFGPGTRLTVL.